A selection of T cell receptor beta chains follows, all from one sample in a study of cytomegalovirus exposure and HLA in healthy donors. Only in-frame clones appear in the TCRdb table, and some are missing; sequencing was by immunoSEQ multiplex PCR. The sample has 150,000 to 200,000 clones, more than 75% seen once. The sequencing input was PBMCs. All receptors derive from a man in his late teens or twenties in good health and CMV-seropositive. Each CDR3 is given with its conserved first and last residue. D genes are given only for firm matches. Clone sizes are given selectively: once, few, many, or a class where the clone is expanded.

cdr3_nt: TGTGCCAGCAGCGTAGGCAGGGACATTAATGAAAAACTGTTTTTT; cdr3_aa: CASSVGRDINEKLFF; j_call: TRBJ1-4; clone_size: -; v_call: TRBV9; d_call: -
cdr3_nt: TGTGCCAGCACCGGGGGAGACAGTGCCTACAATGAGCAGTTCTTC; cdr3_aa: CASTGGDSAYNEQFF; j_call: TRBJ2-1; clone_size: -; v_call: TRBV9; d_call: -
cdr3_nt: TGTGCCAGCAGCTTAGGGCAGAGCACAGATACGCAGTATTTT; cdr3_aa: CASSLGQSTDTQYF; j_call: TRBJ2-3; clone_size: -; v_call: TRBV11-3; d_call: -
cdr3_nt: TGTGCCAGTAGTTCAGGGTTAGGTTCACCCCTCCACTTT; cdr3_aa: CASSSGLGSPLHF; j_call: TRBJ1-6; clone_size: -; v_call: TRBV19; d_call: -
cdr3_nt: TGTGCCACCAGCAGATTAGCGGGGGGACTTTCCTACAATGAGCAGTTCTTC; cdr3_aa: CATSRLAGGLSYNEQFF; j_call: TRBJ2-1; clone_size: -; v_call: TRBV15; d_call: TRBD2
cdr3_nt: TGTGCCAGAAGCTTACGTTTGCGGGGGTCAAGCACAGATACGCAGTATTTT; cdr3_aa: CARSLRLRGSSTDTQYF; j_call: TRBJ2-3; clone_size: -; v_call: TRBV7-5; d_call: -
cdr3_nt: TGTGCCAGCAGCTTGGGGGGAGACAGGGATTACTATGGCTACACCTTC; cdr3_aa: CASSLGGDRDYYGYTF; j_call: TRBJ1-2; clone_size: -; v_call: TRBV5-6; d_call: TRBD1
cdr3_nt: TGTGCCAGCAGTGACTCGACAGTGGGCTCTGGGGCCAACGTCCTGACTTTC; cdr3_aa: CASSDSTVGSGANVLTF; j_call: TRBJ2-6; clone_size: once; v_call: TRBV6-4; d_call: -
cdr3_nt: TGTGCCAGCAGCTTGGTGCACAGGGGCCCCCCCCCTGGTAATGAAAAACTGTTTTTT; cdr3_aa: CASSLVHRGPPPGNEKLFF; j_call: TRBJ1-4; clone_size: -; v_call: TRBV5-4; d_call: TRBD1
cdr3_nt: TGTGCCAGCAGCAAGGGGGCAGGGGGCGCCGATACGCAGTATTTT; cdr3_aa: CASSKGAGGADTQYF; j_call: TRBJ2-3; clone_size: -; v_call: TRBV9; d_call: TRBD1
cdr3_nt: TGTGCCAGCACCCCGTGGACAGGGGGCAATCAGCCCCAGCATTTT; cdr3_aa: CASTPWTGGNQPQHF; j_call: TRBJ1-5; clone_size: -; v_call: TRBV28; d_call: TRBD1
cdr3_nt: TGTGCCAGCAGCTTAGAAATCTGGCGGGGGGAATTAGGGAATGAGCAGTTCTTC; cdr3_aa: CASSLEIWRGELGNEQFF; j_call: TRBJ2-1; clone_size: -; v_call: TRBV7-9; d_call: TRBD2
cdr3_nt: TGCAGCACTTGGACAAGCGAATACAATGAGCAGTTCTTC; cdr3_aa: CSTWTSEYNEQFF; j_call: TRBJ2-1; clone_size: once; v_call: TRBV29-1; d_call: -
cdr3_nt: TGTGCCAGTAGCGCTGGAGGGATAGATATCAACTATGGCTACACCTTC; cdr3_aa: CASSAGGIDINYGYTF; j_call: TRBJ1-2; clone_size: -; v_call: TRBV9; d_call: -
cdr3_nt: TGTGCCAGCAGTCGACGACAGGGGGATTCTAACTATGGCTACACCTTC; cdr3_aa: CASSRRQGDSNYGYTF; j_call: TRBJ1-2; clone_size: -; v_call: TRBV27; d_call: TRBD1
cdr3_nt: TGTGCCAGCAGTTACAACGGGGACCGGGACAGTGAAGCTTTCTTT; cdr3_aa: CASSYNGDRDSEAFF; j_call: TRBJ1-1; clone_size: -; v_call: TRBV6-5; d_call: TRBD1
cdr3_nt: TGTTCCAGCAGCTTAGCGCTCGGGTCGAGCTCCTACGAGCAGTACTTC; cdr3_aa: CSSSLALGSSSYEQYF; j_call: TRBJ2-7; clone_size: -; v_call: TRBV7-9; d_call: -
cdr3_nt: TGTGCCAGCAGTTTGGGCCGGGGGTACTATGGCTACACCTTC; cdr3_aa: CASSLGRGYYGYTF; j_call: TRBJ1-2; clone_size: -; v_call: TRBV27; d_call: -
cdr3_nt: TGTGCCAGCAGCCTAGGACTAGCGGGGGGGTCGGAGCAGTACTTC; cdr3_aa: CASSLGLAGGSEQYF; j_call: TRBJ2-7; clone_size: few; v_call: TRBV7-2; d_call: TRBD2
cdr3_nt: TGTGCCAGCAGCCCGCTCCTATCCCGGGACATAGGAAGCATCAATGAGCAGTTCTTC; cdr3_aa: CASSPLLSRDIGSINEQFF; j_call: TRBJ2-1; clone_size: once; v_call: TRBV5-6; d_call: -
cdr3_nt: TGTGCCAGGGGGTGGAGGGGACGGGACCGCGAGCAGTACTTC; cdr3_aa: CARGWRGRDREQYF; j_call: TRBJ2-7; clone_size: -; v_call: TRBV27; d_call: -
cdr3_nt: TGTGCCAGCAGTCCCACAGGGTTGAACACTGAAGCTTTCTTT; cdr3_aa: CASSPTGLNTEAFF; j_call: TRBJ1-1; clone_size: -; v_call: TRBV5-6; d_call: -